What follows is one T cell receptor beta chain and its context. Its antigen remains unknown. This entry is derived from a study of CD8+ T cells in alopecia areata. Whole-study results and caveats: Researchers report lesional scalp, most notably alopecia totalis/universalis, outstripped normal scalp in clonality.

V lost 5 bases and J 1 base, leaving 9 bases between the germline ends. In germline, CDR1 is SGHVS, CDR2 FQNEAQ. The CDR3 spans 14 residues. The treatment here: oral pan-JAK inhibitor, 5-10 mg twice daily. Peripheral blood, together with lesional scalp punch biopsies, was collected from alopecia areata patients. The sequencing template was cDNA reverse transcribed from extracted RNA. Assay: immunoSEQ multiplex PCR; the TCRdb copy retains only in-frame clones and omits some. This table holds about 130,000 clones, about 56% found once. This sequence was found in a human donor with alopecia areata. This specimen was CD8+ T cells sorted from blood, taken at week 4, from a patient treated with tofacitinib. J is TRBJ1-5 and V is TRBV7-8, with a weak D call TRBD1 (6 bases). CDR3 amino acids: CASSKGGSNQPQHF. For the CDR3, the DNA is TGTGCCAGCAGCAAGGGGGGGAGCAATCAGCCCCAGCATTTT.